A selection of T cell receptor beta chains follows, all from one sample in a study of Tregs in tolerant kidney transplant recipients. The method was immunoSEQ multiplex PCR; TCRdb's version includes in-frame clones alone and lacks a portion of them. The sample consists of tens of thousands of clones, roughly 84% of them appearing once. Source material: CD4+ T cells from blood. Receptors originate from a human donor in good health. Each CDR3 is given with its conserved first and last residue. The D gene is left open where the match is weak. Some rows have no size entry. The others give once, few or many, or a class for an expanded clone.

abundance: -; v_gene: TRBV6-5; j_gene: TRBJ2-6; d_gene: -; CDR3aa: CASSYRTLSANVLTF; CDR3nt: TGTGCCAGCAGTTACCGGACCCTCTCGGCCAACGTCCTGACTTTC
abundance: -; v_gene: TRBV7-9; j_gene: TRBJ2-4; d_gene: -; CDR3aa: CASSPGPKGPLNIQYF; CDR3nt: TGTGCCAGCAGTCCCGGGCCCAAGGGGCCTTTAAACATTCAGTACTTC
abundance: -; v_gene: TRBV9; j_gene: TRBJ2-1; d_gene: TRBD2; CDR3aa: CASSVTGTSGRYNEQFF; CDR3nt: TGTGCCAGCAGCGTGACCGGGACTAGCGGGAGGTACAATGAGCAGTTCTTC
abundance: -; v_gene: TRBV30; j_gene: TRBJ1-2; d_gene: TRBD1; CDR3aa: CAWSLPGTGYGYTF; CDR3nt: TGTGCCTGGAGTCTACCCGGGACAGGCTATGGCTACACCTTC
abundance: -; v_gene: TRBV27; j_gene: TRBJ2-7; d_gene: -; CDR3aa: CASSPLQGWGYYEQYF; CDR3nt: TGTGCCAGCAGTCCCCTCCAGGGTTGGGGTTACTACGAGCAGTACTTC
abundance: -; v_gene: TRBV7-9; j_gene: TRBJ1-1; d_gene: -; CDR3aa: CASTRGVTEAFF; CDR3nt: TGTGCCAGCACGCGGGGGGTCACTGAAGCTTTCTTT
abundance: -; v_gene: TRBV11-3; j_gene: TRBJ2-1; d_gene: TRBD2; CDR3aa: CASSRTSGGYNNEQFF; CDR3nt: TGTGCCAGCAGCCGGACTAGCGGGGGCTATAACAATGAGCAGTTCTTC
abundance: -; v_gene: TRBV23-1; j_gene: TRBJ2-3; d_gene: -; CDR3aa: CASSHSSRQQNTDTQYF; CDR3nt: TGCGCCAGCAGTCACTCGAGTCGACAGCAGAACACAGATACGCAGTATTTT
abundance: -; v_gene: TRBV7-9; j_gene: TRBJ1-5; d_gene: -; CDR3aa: CASSSYQGNQPQHF; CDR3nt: TGTGCCAGCAGCTCCTACCAGGGGAATCAGCCCCAGCATTTT
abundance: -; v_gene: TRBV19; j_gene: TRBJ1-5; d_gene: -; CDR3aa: CASRPAGGAGNLGNQPQHF; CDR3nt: TGTGCCAGTAGACCCGCGGGGGGCGCGGGCAATTTGGGCAATCAGCCCCAGCATTTT
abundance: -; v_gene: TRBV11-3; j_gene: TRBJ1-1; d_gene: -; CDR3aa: CASSLFGDTEAFF; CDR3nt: TGTGCCAGCAGCTTATTCGGGGACACTGAAGCTTTCTTT
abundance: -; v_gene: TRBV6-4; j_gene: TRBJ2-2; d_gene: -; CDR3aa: CASSEWGRGIPGELFF; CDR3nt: TGTGCCAGCAGTGAATGGGGCAGAGGTATCCCCGGGGAGCTGTTTTTT
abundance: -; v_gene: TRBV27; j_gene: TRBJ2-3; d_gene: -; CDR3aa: CASMGEQRADTQYF; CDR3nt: TGTGCCAGCATGGGGGAGCAGAGAGCAGATACGCAGTATTTT
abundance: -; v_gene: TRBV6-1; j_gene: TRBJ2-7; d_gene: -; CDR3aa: CASRLRQEPRNEQYF; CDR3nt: TGTGCCAGCAGACTAAGACAGGAACCCCGAAACGAGCAGTACTTC
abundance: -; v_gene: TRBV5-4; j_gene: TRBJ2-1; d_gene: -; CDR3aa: CASSPGSSRLYNEQFF; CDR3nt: TGTGCCAGCAGCCCGGGTTCTAGCCGTTTATACAATGAGCAGTTCTTC
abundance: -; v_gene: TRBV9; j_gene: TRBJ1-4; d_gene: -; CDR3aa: CASSGGGATNEKLFF; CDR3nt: TGTGCCAGCAGCGGAGGTGGGGCAACTAATGAAAAACTGTTTTTT
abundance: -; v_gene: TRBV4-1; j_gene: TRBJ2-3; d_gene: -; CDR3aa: CASSHRDTGTDTQYF; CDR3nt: TGCGCCAGCAGCCATCGTGATACTGGTACAGATACGCAGTATTTT
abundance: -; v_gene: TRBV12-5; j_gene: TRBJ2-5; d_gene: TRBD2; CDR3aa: CASGRRTSGRAHETQYF; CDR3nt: TGTGCTAGTGGACGTCGGACTAGCGGGAGGGCCCATGAGACCCAGTACTTC
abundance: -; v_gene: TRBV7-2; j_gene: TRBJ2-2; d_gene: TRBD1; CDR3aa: CASINPPRGHGELFF; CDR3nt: TGTGCCAGCATCAATCCTCCTAGGGGGCACGGGGAGCTGTTTTTT
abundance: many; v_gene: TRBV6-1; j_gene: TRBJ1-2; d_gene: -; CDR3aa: CASTPAANYGYTF; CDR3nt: TGTGCCAGCACACCTGCCGCTAACTATGGCTACACCTTC
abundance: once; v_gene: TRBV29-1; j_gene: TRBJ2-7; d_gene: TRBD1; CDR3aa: CSVGGQVPPYEQYF; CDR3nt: TGCAGCGTTGGGGGACAGGTGCCTCCCTACGAGCAGTACTTC
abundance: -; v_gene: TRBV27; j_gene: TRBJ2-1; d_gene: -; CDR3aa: CASSFGTGNEQFF; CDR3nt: TGTGCCAGCAGTTTCGGGACGGGTAATGAGCAGTTCTTC
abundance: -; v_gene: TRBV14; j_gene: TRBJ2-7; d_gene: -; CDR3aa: CASSHQQGRHEQYF; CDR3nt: TGTGCCAGCAGCCACCAACAGGGTAGGCACGAGCAGTACTTC
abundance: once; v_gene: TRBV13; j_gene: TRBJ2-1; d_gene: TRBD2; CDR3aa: CASSPRLAGVGNEQFF; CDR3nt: TGTGCCAGCAGCCCGCGACTAGCGGGAGTGGGTAATGAGCAGTTCTTC
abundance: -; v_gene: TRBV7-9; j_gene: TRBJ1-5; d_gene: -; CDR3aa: CASSLDMGNQPQHF; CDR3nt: TGTGCCAGCAGTCTCGACATGGGCAATCAGCCCCAGCATTTT
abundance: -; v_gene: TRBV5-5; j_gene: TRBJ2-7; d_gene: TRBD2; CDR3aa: CASSVEAGGAYEQYF; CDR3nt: TGTGCCAGCAGCGTAGAGGCGGGAGGGGCCTACGAGCAGTACTTC
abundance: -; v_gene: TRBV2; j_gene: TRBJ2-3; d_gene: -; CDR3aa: CASSGAGFTDTQYF; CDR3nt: TGTGCCAGCAGTGGGGCTGGTTTCACAGATACGCAGTATTTT
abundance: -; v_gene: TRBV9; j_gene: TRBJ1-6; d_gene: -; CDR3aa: CASSPVPGGSPLHF; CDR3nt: TGTGCCAGCAGCCCCGTCCCGGGCGGATCACCCCTCCACTTT
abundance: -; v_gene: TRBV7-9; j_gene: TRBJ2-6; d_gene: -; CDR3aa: CASSSGAVSGANVLTF; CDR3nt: TGTGCCAGCAGCTCCGGGGCGGTTTCTGGGGCCAACGTCCTGACTTTC
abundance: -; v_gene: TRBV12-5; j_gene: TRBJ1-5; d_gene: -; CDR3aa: CASGLATPRGQPQHF; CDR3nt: TGTGCTAGTGGTTTGGCTACGCCTCGGGGGCAGCCCCAGCATTTT
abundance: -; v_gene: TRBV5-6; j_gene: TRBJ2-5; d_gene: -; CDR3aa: CASSWDNGETQYF; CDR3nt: TGTGCCAGCAGCTGGGACAACGGAGAGACCCAGTACTTC
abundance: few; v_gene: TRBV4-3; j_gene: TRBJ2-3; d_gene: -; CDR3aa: CASSQNPPRPRSSDTQYF; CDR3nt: TGCGCCAGCAGCCAAAATCCCCCCAGGCCCCGCAGCAGCGATACGCAGTATTTT
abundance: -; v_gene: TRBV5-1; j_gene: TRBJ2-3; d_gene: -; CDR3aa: CASSLDRPDTQYF; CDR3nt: TGCGCCAGCAGCTTGGACCGTCCAGATACGCAGTATTTT
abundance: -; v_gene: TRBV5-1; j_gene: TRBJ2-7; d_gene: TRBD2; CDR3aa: CASTRDGTSGSAYEQYF; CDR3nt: TGCGCCAGCACCCGAGATGGGACTAGCGGGAGTGCCTACGAGCAGTACTTC
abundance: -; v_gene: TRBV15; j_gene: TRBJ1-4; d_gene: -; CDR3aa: CATSRGGRAEKLFF; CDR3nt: TGTGCCACCAGCAGAGGTGGCAGGGCTGAGAAACTGTTTTTT
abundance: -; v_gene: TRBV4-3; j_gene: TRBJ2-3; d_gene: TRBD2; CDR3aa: CASSQGLAGGGDTQYF; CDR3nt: TGCGCCAGCAGCCAAGGTCTAGCGGGGGGTGGGGATACGCAGTATTTT
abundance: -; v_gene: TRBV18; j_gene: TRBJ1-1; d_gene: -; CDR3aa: CASSPTGNTEAFF; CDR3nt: TGTGCCAGCTCACCAACAGGGAACACTGAAGCTTTCTTT
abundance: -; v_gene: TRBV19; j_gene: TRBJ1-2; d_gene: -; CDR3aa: CASSIGGLTGYTF; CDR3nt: TGTGCCAGTAGTATAGGGGGTTTAACCGGCTACACCTTC
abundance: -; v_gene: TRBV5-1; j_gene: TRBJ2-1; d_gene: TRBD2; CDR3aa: CASSPRGGPGREFF; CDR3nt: TGCGCCAGCAGCCCCCGAGGAGGGCCGGGGAGGGAGTTCTTC
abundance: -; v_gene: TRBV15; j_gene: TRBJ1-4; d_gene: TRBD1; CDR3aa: CATSRDPQGGYEKLFF; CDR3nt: TGTGCCACCAGCAGAGACCCACAGGGGGGATATGAAAAACTGTTTTTT
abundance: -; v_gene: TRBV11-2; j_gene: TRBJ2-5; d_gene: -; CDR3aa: CASSLVGETQYF; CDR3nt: TGTGCCAGCAGCTTAGTGGGGGAGACCCAGTACTTC
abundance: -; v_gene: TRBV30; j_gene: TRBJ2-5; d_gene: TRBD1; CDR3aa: CAWGTGPGETQYF; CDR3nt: TGTGCCTGGGGGACAGGGCCCGGGGAGACCCAGTACTTC
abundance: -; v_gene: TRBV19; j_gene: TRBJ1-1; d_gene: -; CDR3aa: CASSMRVGYTEAFF; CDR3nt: TGTGCCAGTAGTATGAGGGTCGGGTACACTGAAGCTTTCTTT
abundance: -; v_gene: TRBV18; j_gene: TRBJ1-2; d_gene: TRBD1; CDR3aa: CASSPWQGERDYGYTF; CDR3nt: TGTGCCAGCTCACCATGGCAGGGGGAGAGGGACTATGGCTACACCTTC
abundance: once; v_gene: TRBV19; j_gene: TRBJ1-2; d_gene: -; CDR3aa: CASSPRTAHYGYTF; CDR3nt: TGTGCCAGTAGTCCTCGGACAGCTCACTATGGCTACACCTTC
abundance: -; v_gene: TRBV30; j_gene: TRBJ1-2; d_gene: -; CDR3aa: CAWSVEDYGYTF; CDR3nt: TGTGCCTGGTCAGTGGAGGACTATGGCTACACCTTC
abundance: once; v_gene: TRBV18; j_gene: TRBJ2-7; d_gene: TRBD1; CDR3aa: CASSPYPGTGSYEQYF; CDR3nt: TGTGCCAGCTCACCTTATCCGGGGACAGGATCGTACGAGCAGTACTTC
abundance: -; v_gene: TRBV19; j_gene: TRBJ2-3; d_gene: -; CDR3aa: CASANGGLPFTDTQYF; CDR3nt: TGTGCCAGTGCGAATGGGGGACTTCCCTTCACAGATACGCAGTATTTT
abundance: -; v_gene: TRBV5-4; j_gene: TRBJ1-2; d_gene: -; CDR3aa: CASSLGLGGGYTF; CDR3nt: TGTGCCAGCAGCTTGGGCCTGGGCGGGGGCTACACCTTC
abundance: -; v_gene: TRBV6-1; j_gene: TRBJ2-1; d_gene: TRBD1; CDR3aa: CASSKGTGGLDYNEQFF; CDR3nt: TGTGCCAGCAGTAAAGGGACAGGGGGCCTGGACTACAATGAGCAGTTCTTC
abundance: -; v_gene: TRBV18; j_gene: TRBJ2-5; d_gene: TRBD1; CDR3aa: CASSLGQGETQYF; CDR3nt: TGTGCCAGCTCACTGGGACAGGGGGAGACCCAGTACTTC